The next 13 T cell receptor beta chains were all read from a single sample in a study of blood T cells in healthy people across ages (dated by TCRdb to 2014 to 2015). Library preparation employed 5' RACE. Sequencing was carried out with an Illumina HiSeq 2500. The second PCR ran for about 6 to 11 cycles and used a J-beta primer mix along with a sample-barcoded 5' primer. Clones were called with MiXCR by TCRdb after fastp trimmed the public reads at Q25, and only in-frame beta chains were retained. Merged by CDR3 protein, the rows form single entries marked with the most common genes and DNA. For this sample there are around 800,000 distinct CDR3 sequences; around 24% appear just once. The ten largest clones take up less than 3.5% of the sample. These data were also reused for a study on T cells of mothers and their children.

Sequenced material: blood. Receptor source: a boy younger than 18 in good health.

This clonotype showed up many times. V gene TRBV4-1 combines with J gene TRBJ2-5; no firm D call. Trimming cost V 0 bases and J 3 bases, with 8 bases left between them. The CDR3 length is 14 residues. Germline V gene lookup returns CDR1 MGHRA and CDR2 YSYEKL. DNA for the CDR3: TGCGCCAGCAGCCAAGACACGGCTGAAGAGACCCAGTACTTC. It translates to CASSQDTAEETQYF.

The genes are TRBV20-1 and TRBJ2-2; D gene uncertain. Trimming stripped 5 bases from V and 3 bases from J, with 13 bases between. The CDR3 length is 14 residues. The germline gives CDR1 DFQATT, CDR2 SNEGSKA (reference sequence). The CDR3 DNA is TGCAGTGCTTCCACGCGTACGGACACCGGGGAGCTGTTTTTT. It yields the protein CSASTRTDTGELFF.

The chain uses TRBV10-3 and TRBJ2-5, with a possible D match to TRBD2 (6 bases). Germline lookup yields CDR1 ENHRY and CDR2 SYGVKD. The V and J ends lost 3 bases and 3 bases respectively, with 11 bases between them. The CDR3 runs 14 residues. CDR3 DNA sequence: TGTGCCATCAGTGAATTTTGGGGGGAAGAGACCCAGTACTTC. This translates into CAISEFWGEETQYF.

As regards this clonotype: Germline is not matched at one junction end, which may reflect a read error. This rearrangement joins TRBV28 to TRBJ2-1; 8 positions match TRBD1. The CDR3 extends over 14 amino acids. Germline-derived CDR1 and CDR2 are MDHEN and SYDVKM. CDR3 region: CASRGQVALDEQFF. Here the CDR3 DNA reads TGCGCCAGCAGGGGACAGGTGGCATTAGATGAGCAGTTCTTC.

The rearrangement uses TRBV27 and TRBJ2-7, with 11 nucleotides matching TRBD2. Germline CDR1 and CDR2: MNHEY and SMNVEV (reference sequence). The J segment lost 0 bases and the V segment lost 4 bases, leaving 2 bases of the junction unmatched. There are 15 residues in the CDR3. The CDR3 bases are TGTGCCAGCAGTTGGGGACTAGCGGCCTCCTACGAGCAGTACTTC. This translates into CASSWGLAASYEQYF.

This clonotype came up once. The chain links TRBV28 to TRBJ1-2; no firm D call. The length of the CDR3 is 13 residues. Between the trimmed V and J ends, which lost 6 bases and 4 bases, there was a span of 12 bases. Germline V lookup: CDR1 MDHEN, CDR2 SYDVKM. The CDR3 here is CASSLPVGYGYTF. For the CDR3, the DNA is TGTGCCAGCAGCCTACCCGTGGGCTATGGCTACACCTTC.

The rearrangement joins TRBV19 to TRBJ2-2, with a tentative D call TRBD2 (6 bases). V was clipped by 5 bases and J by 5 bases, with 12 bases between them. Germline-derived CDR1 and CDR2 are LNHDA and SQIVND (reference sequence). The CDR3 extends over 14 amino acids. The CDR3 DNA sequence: TGTGCCAGTAGTTGGGTCAGCGGGACCGGGGAGCTGTTTTTT. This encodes CASSWVSGTGELFF.

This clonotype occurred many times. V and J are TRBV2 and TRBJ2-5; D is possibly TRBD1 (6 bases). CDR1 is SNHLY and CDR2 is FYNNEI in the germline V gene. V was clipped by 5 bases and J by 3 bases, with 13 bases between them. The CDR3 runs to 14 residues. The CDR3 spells CASSPRRTEETQYF. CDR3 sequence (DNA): TGTGCCAGCAGTCCAAGGCGGACAGAAGAGACCCAGTACTTC.

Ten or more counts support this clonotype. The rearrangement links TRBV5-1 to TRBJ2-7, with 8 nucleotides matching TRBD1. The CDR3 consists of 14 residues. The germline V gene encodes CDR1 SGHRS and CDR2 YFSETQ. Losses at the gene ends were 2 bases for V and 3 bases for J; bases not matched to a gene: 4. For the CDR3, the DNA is TGCGCCAGCAGCTTTGGTGGACAGGGCTACGAGCAGTACTTC. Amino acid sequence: CASSFGGQGYEQYF.

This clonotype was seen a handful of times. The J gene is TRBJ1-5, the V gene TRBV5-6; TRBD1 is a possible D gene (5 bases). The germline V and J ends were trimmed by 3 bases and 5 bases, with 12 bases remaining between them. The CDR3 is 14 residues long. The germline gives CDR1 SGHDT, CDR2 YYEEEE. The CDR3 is CASSSIGGDQPQHF. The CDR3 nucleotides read TGTGCCAGCAGCTCAATCGGGGGGGATCAGCCCCAGCATTTT.

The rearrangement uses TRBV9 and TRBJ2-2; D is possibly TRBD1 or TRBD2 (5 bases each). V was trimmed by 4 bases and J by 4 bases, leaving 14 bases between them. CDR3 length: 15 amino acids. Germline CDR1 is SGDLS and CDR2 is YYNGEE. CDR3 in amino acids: CASSPAGDPTGELFF. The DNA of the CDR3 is TGTGCCAGCAGCCCTGCCGGGGACCCCACCGGGGAGCTGTTTTTT.

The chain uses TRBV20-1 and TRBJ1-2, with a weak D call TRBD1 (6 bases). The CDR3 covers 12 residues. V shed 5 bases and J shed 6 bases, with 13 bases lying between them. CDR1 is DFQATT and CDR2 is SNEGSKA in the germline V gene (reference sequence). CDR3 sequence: CSARQGLNGYTF. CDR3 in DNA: TGCAGTGCTCGGCAGGGGCTGAATGGCTACACCTTC.

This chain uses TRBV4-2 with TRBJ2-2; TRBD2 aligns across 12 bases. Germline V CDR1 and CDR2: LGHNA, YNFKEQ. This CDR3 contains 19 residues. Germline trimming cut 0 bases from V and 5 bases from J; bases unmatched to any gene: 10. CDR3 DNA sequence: TGTGCCAGCAGCCAAGAAGGCCTAGCGGGGGGGCCGTCGACCGGGGAGCTGTTTTTT. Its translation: CASSQEGLAGGPSTGELFF.